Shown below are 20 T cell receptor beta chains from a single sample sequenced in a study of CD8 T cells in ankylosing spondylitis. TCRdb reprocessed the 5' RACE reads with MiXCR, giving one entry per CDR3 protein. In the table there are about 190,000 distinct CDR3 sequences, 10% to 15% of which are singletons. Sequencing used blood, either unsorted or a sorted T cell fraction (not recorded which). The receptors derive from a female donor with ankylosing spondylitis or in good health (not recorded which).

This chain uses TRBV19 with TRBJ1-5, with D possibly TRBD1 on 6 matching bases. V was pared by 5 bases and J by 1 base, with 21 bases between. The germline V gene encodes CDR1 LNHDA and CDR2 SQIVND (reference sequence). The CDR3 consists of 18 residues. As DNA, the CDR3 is TGTGCCAGTAGTCCGTTACCACAGGGAATCCCAAGCAATCAGCCCCAGCATTTT. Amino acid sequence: CASSPLPQGIPSNQPQHF.

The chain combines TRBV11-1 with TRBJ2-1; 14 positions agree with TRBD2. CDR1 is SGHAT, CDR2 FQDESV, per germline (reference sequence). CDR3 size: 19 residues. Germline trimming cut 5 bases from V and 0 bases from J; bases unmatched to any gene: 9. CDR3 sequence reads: CASSARTSGGQSSYNEQFF. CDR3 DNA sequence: TGTGCCAGCAGCGCGAGGACTAGCGGGGGGCAAAGCTCCTACAATGAGCAGTTCTTC.

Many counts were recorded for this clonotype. The CDR3 sequence is CASSQGGQGDYEQYF. CDR3 in DNA: TGTGCCAGCAGCCAAGGCGGACAGGGGGACTACGAGCAGTACTTC. The chain uses TRBV3-1 and TRBJ2-7; TRBD1 matches at 10 bases. V was clipped by 1 base and J by 3 bases; unmatched bases: 3. This CDR3 has 15 residues. CDR1 is LGHDT, CDR2 YNNKEL, per germline (reference sequence).

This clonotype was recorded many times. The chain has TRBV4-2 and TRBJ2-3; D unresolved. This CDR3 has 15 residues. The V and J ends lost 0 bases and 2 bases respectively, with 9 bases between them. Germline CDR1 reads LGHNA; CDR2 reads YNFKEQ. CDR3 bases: TGTGCCAGCAGCCAAGATTCTACCCTCACAGATACGCAGTATTTT. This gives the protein CASSQDSTLTDTQYF.

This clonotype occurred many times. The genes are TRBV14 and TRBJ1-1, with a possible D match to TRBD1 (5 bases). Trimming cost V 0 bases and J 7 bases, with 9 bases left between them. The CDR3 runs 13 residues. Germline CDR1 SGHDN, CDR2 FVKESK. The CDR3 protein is CASSQDRQGEAFF. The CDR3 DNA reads TGTGCCAGCAGCCAAGATAGGCAGGGTGAAGCTTTCTTT.

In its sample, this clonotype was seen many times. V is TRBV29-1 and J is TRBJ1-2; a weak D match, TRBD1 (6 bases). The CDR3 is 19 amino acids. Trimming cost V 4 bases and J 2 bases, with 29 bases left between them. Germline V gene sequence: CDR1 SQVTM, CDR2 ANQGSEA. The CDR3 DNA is TGCAGCGTTGGCCCCTACGTGGGACATAACTTCACCCCCAACTATGGCTACACCTTC. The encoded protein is CSVGPYVGHNFTPNYGYTF. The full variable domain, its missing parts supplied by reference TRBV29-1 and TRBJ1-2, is SAVISQKPSRDICQRGTSLTIQCQVDSQVTMMFWYRQQPGQSLTLIATANQGSEATYESGFVIDKFPISRPNLTFSTLTVSNMSPEDSSIYLCSVGPYVGHNFTPNYGYTFGSGTRLTVV.

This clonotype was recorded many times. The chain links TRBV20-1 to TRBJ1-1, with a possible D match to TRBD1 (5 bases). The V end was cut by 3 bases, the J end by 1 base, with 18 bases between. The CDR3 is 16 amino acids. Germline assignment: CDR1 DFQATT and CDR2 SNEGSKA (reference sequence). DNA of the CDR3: TGCAGTGCTAGCGATCCAGTCGCCCAGGGGAACACTGAAGCTTTCTTT. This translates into CSASDPVAQGNTEAFF.

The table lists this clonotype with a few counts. The CDR3 region has the DNA TGTGCCAGCAGAAGGACAGGGGTAGATACGCAGTATTTT. This codes for CASRRTGVDTQYF. This sequence joins TRBV12-3 or TRBV12-4 and TRBJ2-3; 9 bases match TRBD1. The V gene end was trimmed by 6 bases and the J gene end by 5 bases; junction bases not matched to a gene: 3. CDR3 length: 13 residues.

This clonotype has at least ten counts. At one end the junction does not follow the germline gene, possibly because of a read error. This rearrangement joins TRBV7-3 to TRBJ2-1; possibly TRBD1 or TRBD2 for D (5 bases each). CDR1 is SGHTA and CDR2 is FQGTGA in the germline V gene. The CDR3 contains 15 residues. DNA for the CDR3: TGTGCCAGCAGCCTAACTAGTGGGGGCTACAATGAGCAGTTCTTC. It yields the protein CASSLTSGGYNEQFF.

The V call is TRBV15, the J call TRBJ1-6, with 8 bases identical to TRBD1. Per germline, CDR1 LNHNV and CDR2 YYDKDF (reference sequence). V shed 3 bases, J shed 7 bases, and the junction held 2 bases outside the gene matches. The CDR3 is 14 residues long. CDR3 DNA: TGTGCCACCAGCAGGACAGGGGAAAATTCACCCCTCCACTTT. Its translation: CATSRTGENSPLHF.

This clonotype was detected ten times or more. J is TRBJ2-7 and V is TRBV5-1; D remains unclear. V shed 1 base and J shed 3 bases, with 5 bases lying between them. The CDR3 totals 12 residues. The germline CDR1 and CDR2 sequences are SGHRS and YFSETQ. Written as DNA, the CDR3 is TGCGCCAGCAGCTTGAACTTCTACGAGCAGTACTTC. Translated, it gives CASSLNFYEQYF.

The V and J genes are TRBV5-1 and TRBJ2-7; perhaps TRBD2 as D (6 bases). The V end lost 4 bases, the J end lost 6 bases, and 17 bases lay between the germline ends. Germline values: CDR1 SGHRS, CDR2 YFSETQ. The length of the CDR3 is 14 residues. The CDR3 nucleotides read TGCGCCAGCAGCATCGGGACTCCCGGGCTCGAGCAGTACTTC. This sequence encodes CASSIGTPGLEQYF. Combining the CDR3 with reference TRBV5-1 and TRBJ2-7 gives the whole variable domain KAGVTQTPRYLIKTRGQQVTLSCSPISGHRSVSWYQQTPGQGLQFLFEYFSETQRNKGNFPGRFSGRQFSNSRSEMNVSTLELGDSALYLCASSIGTPGLEQYFGPGTRLTVT.

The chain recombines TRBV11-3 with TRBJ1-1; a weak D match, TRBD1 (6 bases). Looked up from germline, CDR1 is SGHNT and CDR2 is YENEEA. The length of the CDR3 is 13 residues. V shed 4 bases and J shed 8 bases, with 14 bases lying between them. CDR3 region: CASSSTGSSEAFF. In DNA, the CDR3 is TGTGCCAGCAGCTCAACAGGGTCCTCGGAAGCTTTCTTT.

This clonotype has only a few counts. The CDR3 nucleotides are TGCGCCAGCAGCCAGCAAGGGTGGAACACCATATATTTT. This gives the protein CASSQQGWNTIYF. This sequence joins TRBV4-1 and TRBJ1-3, with no clear D. The CDR3 runs 13 residues. Germline CDR1 and CDR2: MGHRA and YSYEKL. Between the trimmed V and J ends, which lost 3 bases and 7 bases, there was a span of 10 bases.

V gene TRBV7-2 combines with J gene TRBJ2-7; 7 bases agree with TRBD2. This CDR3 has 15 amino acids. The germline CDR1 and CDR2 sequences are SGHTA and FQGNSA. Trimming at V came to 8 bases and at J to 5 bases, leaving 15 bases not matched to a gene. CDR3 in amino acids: CASLPGGSGSHEQYF. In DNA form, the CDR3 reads TGTGCCAGCCTCCCGGGCGGGAGTGGCTCGCACGAGCAGTACTTC.

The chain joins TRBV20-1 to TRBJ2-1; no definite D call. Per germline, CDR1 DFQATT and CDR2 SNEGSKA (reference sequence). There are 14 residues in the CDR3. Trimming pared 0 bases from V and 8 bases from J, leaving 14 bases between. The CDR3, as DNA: TGCAGTGCTAGAGATATGGGTCTGGCGCATGAGCAGTTCTTC. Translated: CSARDMGLAHEQFF.

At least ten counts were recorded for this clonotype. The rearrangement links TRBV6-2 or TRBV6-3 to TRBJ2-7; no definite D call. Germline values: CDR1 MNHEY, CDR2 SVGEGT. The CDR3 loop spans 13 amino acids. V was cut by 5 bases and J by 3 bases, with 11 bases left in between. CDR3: CASSRASFYEQYF. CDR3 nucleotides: TGTGCCAGCAGTCGTGCTAGTTTCTACGAGCAGTACTTC.

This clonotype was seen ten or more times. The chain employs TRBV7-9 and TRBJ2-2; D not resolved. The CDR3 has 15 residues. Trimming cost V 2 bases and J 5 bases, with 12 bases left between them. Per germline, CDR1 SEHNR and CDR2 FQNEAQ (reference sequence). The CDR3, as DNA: TGTGCCAGCAGCTTAAAGGGTCCGTCTACCGGGGAGCTGTTTTTT. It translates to CASSLKGPSTGELFF. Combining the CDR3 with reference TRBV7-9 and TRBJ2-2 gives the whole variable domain DTGVSQNPRHKITKRGQNVTFRCDPISEHNRLYWYRQTLGQGPEFLTYFQNEAQLEKSRLLSDRFSAERPKGSFSTLEIQRTEQGDSAMYLCASSLKGPSTGELFFGEGSRLTVL.

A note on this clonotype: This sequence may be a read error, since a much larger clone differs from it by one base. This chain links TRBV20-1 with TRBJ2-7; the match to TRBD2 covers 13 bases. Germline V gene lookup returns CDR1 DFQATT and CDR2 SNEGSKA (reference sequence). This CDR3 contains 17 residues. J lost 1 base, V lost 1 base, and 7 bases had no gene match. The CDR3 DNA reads TGCAGTGCTAGAGGGAGACTAGCGGGAGGAAGATCCTACGAGCAGTACTTC. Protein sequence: CSARGRLAGGRSYEQYF.

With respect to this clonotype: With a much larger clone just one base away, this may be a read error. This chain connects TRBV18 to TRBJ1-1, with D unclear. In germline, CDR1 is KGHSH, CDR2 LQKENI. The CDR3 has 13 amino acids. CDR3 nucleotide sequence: TGTGCCAGCTCACCAAGGGCGACCACTAAAGCTTTCTTT. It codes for CASSPRATTKAFF.